The rows below give T cell receptor beta chains drawn from one sample of a study of T cells in Graves' hyperthyroidism and ophthalmopathy. TCRdb redid the calling of the multiplex PCR reads with MiXCR, one entry per CDR3 protein. The data contain 660,000 or so distinct CDR3 sequences, 45% of them singletons. The sequenced sample was peripheral blood or thyroid tissue (not recorded which). The receptors shown here come from an adult man with Graves' disease, either hyperthyroidism or ophthalmopathy (not recorded which). The CDR3 runs from the conserved cysteine through the conserved F or W. The D gene is left open where the match is weak. The size field is filled for only some rows; it gives once, few, many or a size class.

clone_size d_call j_call v_call cdr3_nt cdr3_aa
NA NA TRBJ2-6 TRBV11-2 TGTGCCAGCAGCTTTGGGCCAGGGGCCAACGTCCTGACTTTC CASSFGPGANVLTF
few NA TRBJ1-5 TRBV19 TGTGCCAGTAGTCCGGGTTTCGTGTGGAGCAATCAGCCCCAGCATTTT CASSPGFVWSNQPQHF
many NA TRBJ1-1 TRBV7-8 TGTGCCAGCAGCTTGGGCAGCCAGAACACTGAAGCTTTCTTT CASSLGSQNTEAFF
few TRBD1 TRBJ2-7 TRBV7-9 TGTGCCAGCAGCCATGAATACGGGGACAGGGTCTACGAGCAGTACTTC CASSHEYGDRVYEQYF
NA NA TRBJ1-5 TRBV29-1 TGCAGCCTTGCCCGCGGTCAGCCCCAGCATTTT CSLARGQPQHF
NA NA TRBJ1-2 TRBV20-1 TGCAGTGCTAGTCCGGGGGAGTACTATGGCTACACCTTC CSASPGEYYGYTF
NA TRBD1 TRBJ1-3 TRBV7-8 TGTGCCAGCAGCTCACGGACAGGGTCCTCCTTCGGAAACACCATATATTTT CASSSRTGSSFGNTIYF
NA NA TRBJ1-5 TRBV5-8 TGTGCCAGCAGCGGACAATGGGGAGGGAATCAGCCCCAGCATTTT CASSGQWGGNQPQHF
NA NA TRBJ1-4 TRBV2 TGTGCCAGCAGTCTTCCCCAGGGTAAACTGTTTTTT CASSLPQGKLFF
many TRBD2 TRBJ2-7 TRBV24-1 TGTGCCACCAGTGATAGGCTAGCGGGAAAATACGAGCAGTACTTC CATSDRLAGKYEQYF
many NA TRBJ2-2 TRBV29-1 TGCAGCGTCTACGGTCCGGGCGGCACCGGGGAGCTGTTTTTT CSVYGPGGTGELFF
many NA TRBJ2-7 TRBV7-6 TGTGCCAGCAGCTTTAGTCCGGATCCTATTGCCTACGAGCAGTACTTC CASSFSPDPIAYEQYF
NA NA TRBJ1-1 TRBV11-1 TGTGCCAGCAGCCTGACAGTAAACCAAGCTTTCTTT CASSLTVNQAFF
NA TRBD1 TRBJ1-2 TRBV7-9 TGTGCCAGCAGCCGGGACAGCTCAATCCCCGACTATGGCTACACCTTC CASSRDSSIPDYGYTF
NA NA TRBJ2-7 TRBV10-3 TGTGCCACCGCCGGGACTGGAGCACCCGAGCAGTACTTC CATAGTGAPEQYF
many TRBD1 TRBJ1-1 TRBV10-2 TGCGCCAGCAGTGAACCGGGACAGCCGAACACTGAAGCTTTCTTT CASSEPGQPNTEAFF
NA TRBD2 TRBJ2-5 TRBV20-1 TGCAGTGCTAGAATCCCAAAACTACTAGCGGAGGAGACCCAGTACTTC CSARIPKLLAEETQYF
many TRBD1 TRBJ2-2 TRBV24-1 TGTGCCACCAGTGTTGGACAGGGGATTCAGTACGGGGAGCTGTTTTTT CATSVGQGIQYGELFF
many TRBD1 TRBJ2-7 TRBV12-3/TRBV12-4 TGTGCCAGCACCCGGGACAGCTACTACGAGCAGTACTTC CASTRDSYYEQYF
NA TRBD1 TRBJ2-5 TRBV7-4 TGTGCCAGCAGCTTGGGGCTTCACAGGGGTAGGCAAGAGACCCAGTACTTC CASSLGLHRGRQETQYF
NA NA TRBJ1-5 TRBV11-2 TGTGCCAGCAGCTCCTCAGGGACCGCAAATCAGCCCCAGCATTTT CASSSSGTANQPQHF
NA NA TRBJ1-1 TRBV16 TGTGCTAGAGGACAAGGAACGAACACTGAAGCTTTCTTT CARGQGTNTEAFF
once NA TRBJ2-5 TRBV29-1 TGCAGCGTTGTTGATCGACTAGGCCGAGAGACCCAGCACTTC CSVVDRLGRETQHF
few TRBD1 TRBJ1-2 TRBV7-9 TGTGCCAGCAGCGAGGGGGCAGGTTTAGGCTACACCTTC CASSEGAGLGYTF
many NA TRBJ2-7 TRBV10-3 TGTGCCATCAGTGAGTCTGGGGAGGCCTACGAGCAGTACTTC CAISESGEAYEQYF
NA TRBD1 TRBJ2-7 TRBV7-3 TGTGCCAGCAGCTTGCGTACAGGGGCCAACGAGCAGTACTTC CASSLRTGANEQYF
NA TRBD1 TRBJ1-2 TRBV10-3 TGTGCCAGCAGTTACGGCGGACAGGGTTCCTATGGCTACACCTTC CASSYGGQGSYGYTF
few NA TRBJ1-6 TRBV2 TGTGCCAGCAGACCCGGACCCCAAAGGCCCCACTTT CASRPGPQRPHF
NA NA TRBJ2-7 TRBV4-2 TGTGCCAGCAGCCCCTCAGGGGTCGGAGAGCAGTACTTC CASSPSGVGEQYF
NA NA TRBJ1-1 TRBV10-3 TGTGCCATCTCACCAGACGTGAACACTGAAGCTTTCTTT CAISPDVNTEAFF
NA NA TRBJ2-7 TRBV5-1 TGCGCCAGCAGCTACGCCGGGATAGACTACGAGCAGTACTTC CASSYAGIDYEQYF
NA TRBD1 TRBJ1-4 TRBV29-1 TGCAGCGTTGAAGGGGGTGGGACAGCGGCAACTAATGAAAAACTGTTTTTT CSVEGGGTAATNEKLFF
many NA TRBJ1-1 TRBV24-1 TGTGCCACCAGTGATTTTGGGGGGGAAGCTTTCTTT CATSDFGGEAFF
many TRBD1 TRBJ2-7 TRBV29-1 TGCAGCGCCCGGGACAGGGCGTCCTACGAGCAGTACTTC CSARDRASYEQYF
many TRBD1 TRBJ1-1 TRBV25-1 TGTGCCAGCAGTGAAAGGGACAGTGAAGCTTTCTTT CASSERDSEAFF
NA NA TRBJ1-5 TRBV12-3/TRBV12-4 TGTGCCAGCAGTACGGGGGGGATTGGCAATCAGCCCCAGCATTTT CASSTGGIGNQPQHF
NA NA TRBJ1-3 TRBV2 TGTGCCAGCAGCCAAGTTGGAGTCGGGCCAATTGGAAACACCATATATTTT CASSQVGVGPIGNTIYF
NA NA TRBJ1-5 TRBV6-4 TGTGCCAGCAGTGCTCGTGGGGCGGGGCAGCCCCAGCATTTT CASSARGAGQPQHF
many NA TRBJ1-2 TRBV20-1 TGCAGTGCTATCGGACAAGGGGGTTGGGGCTACACCTTC CSAIGQGGWGYTF
NA TRBD1 TRBJ1-1 TRBV7-9 TGTGCCAGCAGATCCGCAGGGGGCCGGCGAGCTTTCTTT CASRSAGGRRAFF
NA NA TRBJ2-5 TRBV7-8 TGTGCCAGCAGCCAAGATAAGGGGGGATACTACGAGACCCAGTACTTC CASSQDKGGYYETQYF
few NA TRBJ1-2 TRBV20-1 TGCAGTGCAAAACAGGGTGGAGATTATGGCTACACCTTC CSAKQGGDYGYTF
NA NA TRBJ2-2 TRBV5-1 TGCGCCAGCAGCTTGGCCCCCAGAACGAACACCGGGGAGCTGTTTTTT CASSLAPRTNTGELFF
many NA TRBJ1-6 TRBV7-9 TGTGCCAGCAGCTTAGCGCAGGGATCCTCCTATAATTCACCCCTCCACTTT CASSLAQGSSYNSPLHF
NA NA TRBJ2-5 TRBV19 TGTGCCAGTAGGACCTCAGAAATTAGCAATCAGCCCCAGTACTTC CASRTSEISNQPQYF
NA TRBD1 TRBJ2-2 TRBV10-1 TGCGCCAGCAGTCCTACCTCGTGGGACAGGGGGCGCGCCGGGGAGCTGTTTTTT CASSPTSWDRGRAGELFF
few TRBD2 TRBJ2-7 TRBV5-1 TGCGCCAGCAGCTTGTGGGAACAGACTAGCGGCCGCTCCTACGAGCAGTACTTC CASSLWEQTSGRSYEQYF
many NA TRBJ1-1 TRBV29-1 TGCAGCGTTGAAACAGTCAGGAACACTGAAGCTTTCTTT CSVETVRNTEAFF
few TRBD2 TRBJ2-7 TRBV20-1 TGCAGTGCTATAAAGACTAGCGGCTACGAGCAGTACTTC CSAIKTSGYEQYF
NA TRBD1 TRBJ1-6 TRBV7-9 TGTGCCAGCAGCCCCCAGACAGGGAAGGGATCACCCCTCCACTTT CASSPQTGKGSPLHF
NA TRBD1 TRBJ1-2 TRBV12-3/TRBV12-4 TGTGCCAGCAGTTTGGCGGACAGGGCTTGGTTTGGCTATGGCTACACCTTC CASSLADRAWFGYGYTF
NA NA TRBJ1-1 TRBV20-1 TGCAGTGCTAGAGCCCCAGCACAGAACACTGAAGCTTTCTTT CSARAPAQNTEAFF
NA TRBD1 TRBJ1-2 TRBV12-3/TRBV12-4 TGTGCCAGCAGTTTCCAGGGACAGCCCGGGGTGGATGGCTACACCTTC CASSFQGQPGVDGYTF